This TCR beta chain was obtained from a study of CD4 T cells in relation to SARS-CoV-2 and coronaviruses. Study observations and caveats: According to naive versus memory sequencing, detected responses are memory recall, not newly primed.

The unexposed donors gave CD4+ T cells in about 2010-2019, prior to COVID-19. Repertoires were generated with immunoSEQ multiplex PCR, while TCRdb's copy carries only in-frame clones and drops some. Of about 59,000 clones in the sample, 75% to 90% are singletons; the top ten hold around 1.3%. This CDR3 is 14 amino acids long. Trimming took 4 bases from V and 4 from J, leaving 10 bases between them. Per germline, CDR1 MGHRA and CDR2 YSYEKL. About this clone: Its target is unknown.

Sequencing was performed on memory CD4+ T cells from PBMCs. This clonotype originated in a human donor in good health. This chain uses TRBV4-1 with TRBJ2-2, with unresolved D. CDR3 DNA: TGCGCCAGCAGCCGCGTTTCGGCCACCGGGGAGCTGTTTTTT. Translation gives CASSRVSATGELFF.